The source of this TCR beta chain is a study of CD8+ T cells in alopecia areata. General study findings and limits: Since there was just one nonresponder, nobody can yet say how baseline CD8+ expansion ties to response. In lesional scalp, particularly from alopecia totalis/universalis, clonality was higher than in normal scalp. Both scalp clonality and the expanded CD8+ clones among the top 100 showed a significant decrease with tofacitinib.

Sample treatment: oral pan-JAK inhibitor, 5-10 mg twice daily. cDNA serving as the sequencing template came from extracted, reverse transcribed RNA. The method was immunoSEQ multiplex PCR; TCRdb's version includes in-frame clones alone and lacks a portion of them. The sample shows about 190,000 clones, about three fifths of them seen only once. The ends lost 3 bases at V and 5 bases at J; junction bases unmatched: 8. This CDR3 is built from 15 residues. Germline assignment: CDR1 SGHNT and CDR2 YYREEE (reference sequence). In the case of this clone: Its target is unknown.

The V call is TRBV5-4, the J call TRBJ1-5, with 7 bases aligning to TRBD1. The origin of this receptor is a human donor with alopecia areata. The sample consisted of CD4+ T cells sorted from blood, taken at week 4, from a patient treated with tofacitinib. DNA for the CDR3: TGTGCCAGCAGCTCACAGGGGTCGGATCATCAGCCCCAGCATTTT. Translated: CASSSQGSDHQPQHF.